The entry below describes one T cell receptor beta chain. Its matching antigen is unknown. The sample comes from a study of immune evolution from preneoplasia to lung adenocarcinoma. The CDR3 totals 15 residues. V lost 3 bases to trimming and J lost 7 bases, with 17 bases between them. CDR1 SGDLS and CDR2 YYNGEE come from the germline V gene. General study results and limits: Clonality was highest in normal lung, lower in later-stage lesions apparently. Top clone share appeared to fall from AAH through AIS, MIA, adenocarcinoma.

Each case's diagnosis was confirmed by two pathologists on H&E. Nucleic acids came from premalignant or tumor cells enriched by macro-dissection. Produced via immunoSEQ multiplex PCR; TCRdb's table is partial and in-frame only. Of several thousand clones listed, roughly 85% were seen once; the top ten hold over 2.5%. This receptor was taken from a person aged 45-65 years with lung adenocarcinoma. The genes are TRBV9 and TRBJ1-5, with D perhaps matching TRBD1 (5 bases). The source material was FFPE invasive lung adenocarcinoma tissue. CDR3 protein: CASSEGTDPKQPQHF. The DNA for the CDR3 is TGTGCCAGCAGCGAGGGGACTGACCCGAAGCAGCCCCAGCATTTT.